This is a list of T cell receptor beta chains from one sample in a study of T cell changes during pregnancy in multiple sclerosis. Using immunoSEQ multiplex PCR, the repertoire was profiled, and TCRdb retains in-frame clones only, with some absent. The repertoire holds under 90,000 clones, with 92% as singletons. Sequencing used peripheral blood, obtained after pregnancy. The receptors originated from a female donor in good health, enrolled as a control in a pregnancy study. The CDR3 runs from the conserved cysteine through the conserved F or W. The order of the fields is J gene, V gene, D gene, CDR3 protein, CDR3 DNA. D genes are given only for firm matches.

TRBJ2-5 | TRBV2 | TRBD2 | CASSHGYWREAGAQYF | TGTGCCAGCAGCCATGGATATTGGCGGGAGGCAGGCGCCCAGTACTTC
TRBJ1-4 | TRBV4-3 | TRBD1 | CASSQSGGLANEKLFF | TGCGCCAGCAGCCAGTCAGGGGGCCTGGCTAATGAAAAACTGTTTTTT
TRBJ2-1 | TRBV28 | TRBD2 | CASLGGGGANDEQFF | TGTGCCAGCCTCGGGGGCGGGGGGGCCAACGATGAGCAGTTCTTC
TRBJ2-1 | TRBV12-5 | NA | CASALQPEVGNEQFF | TGTGCTAGTGCTTTGCAACCGGAGGTCGGCAATGAGCAGTTCTTC
TRBJ1-5 | TRBV21-1 | NA | CASSKACESQHF | TGTGCCAGCAGCAAAGCCTGCGAGTCCCAGCATTTT
TRBJ2-3 | TRBV18 | TRBD2 | CASSSGLAGVTDTQYF | TGTGCCAGCTCATCTGGACTAGCGGGGGTAACAGATACGCAGTATTTT
TRBJ2-7 | TRBV11-2 | NA | CASSLDAFGMLGQYF | TGTGCCAGCAGCTTAGATGCGTTTGGTATGCTCGGGCAGTACTTC
TRBJ2-1 | TRBV6-6 | NA | CASSRQTEPANNEQFF | TGTGCCAGCAGCCGACAGACCGAACCCGCCAACAATGAGCAGTTCTTC
TRBJ2-7 | TRBV29-1 | TRBD1 | CSGGVTGAEQYF | TGCAGCGGGGGGGTGACAGGGGCCGAGCAGTACTTC
TRBJ2-7 | TRBV27 | TRBD1 | CASSLAALRTGGNEQYF | TGTGCCAGCAGTTTAGCAGCTCTCAGGACAGGGGGTAACGAGCAGTACTTC
TRBJ2-1 | TRBV9 | NA | CASSVAIGGLYNEQFF | TGTGCCAGCAGCGTAGCTATCGGGGGTCTCTACAATGAGCAGTTCTTC
TRBJ2-7 | TRBV5-1 | NA | CASSIDLTAYEQYF | TGCGCCAGCAGCATCGACTTGACGGCCTACGAGCAGTACTTC
TRBJ2-7 | TRBV7-2 | NA | CASSLDSPSGIEQYF | TGTGCCAGCAGCCTCGACAGCCCTTCAGGGATCGAGCAGTACTTC
TRBJ2-1 | TRBV19 | NA | CASSISPSATYNEQFF | TGTGCCAGTAGTATATCTCCCAGCGCTACCTACAATGAGCAGTTCTTC
TRBJ2-2 | TRBV4-1 | NA | CASSQGQRNTGELFF | TGCGCCAGCAGCCAGGGGCAGCGGAACACCGGGGAGCTGTTTTTT
TRBJ1-2 | TRBV28 | NA | CASKELGGIYGYTF | TGTGCCAGCAAGGAATTAGGAGGGATTTATGGCTACACCTTC
TRBJ2-2 | TRBV11-3 | TRBD2 | CASSLDLLAGENTGELFF | TGTGCCAGCAGCTTAGATCTACTAGCGGGGGAGAACACCGGGGAGCTGTTTTTT
TRBJ2-5 | TRBV5-1 | NA | CASSLVQGKETQYF | TGCGCCAGCAGCTTGGTACAGGGTAAAGAGACCCAGTACTTC
TRBJ1-6 | TRBV28 | TRBD1 | CASGTLTGDNSPLHF | TGTGCCAGCGGAACCTTGACAGGGGACAATTCACCCCTCCACTTT
TRBJ2-2 | TRBV6-1 | TRBD2 | CASNEAGGNTGELFF | TGTGCCAGCAATGAGGCGGGGGGGAACACCGGGGAGCTGTTTTTT
TRBJ2-7 | TRBV5-1 | TRBD1 | CASSLFSGTGGDEQYF | TGCGCCAGCAGCTTGTTTTCCGGGACAGGGGGCGACGAGCAGTACTTC
TRBJ1-4 | TRBV5-6 | NA | CASSLAGQGMANEKLFF | TGTGCCAGCAGCTTGGCTGGCCAGGGTATGGCTAATGAAAAACTGTTTTTT
TRBJ2-7 | TRBV23-1 | TRBD2 | CASSRASPGRSASSPAGGEQYF | TGCGCCAGCAGTCGCGCTTCCCCAGGTAGAAGCGCATCAAGCCCCGCCGGGGGGGAGCAGTACTTC
TRBJ2-5 | TRBV5-1 | NA | CASSSGQIQETQYF | TGCGCCAGCAGCTCCGGACAGATTCAAGAGACCCAGTACTTC
TRBJ2-3 | TRBV28 | NA | CASSLQGGTDTQYF | TGTGCCAGCAGTCTACAGGGAGGCACAGATACGCAGTATTTT